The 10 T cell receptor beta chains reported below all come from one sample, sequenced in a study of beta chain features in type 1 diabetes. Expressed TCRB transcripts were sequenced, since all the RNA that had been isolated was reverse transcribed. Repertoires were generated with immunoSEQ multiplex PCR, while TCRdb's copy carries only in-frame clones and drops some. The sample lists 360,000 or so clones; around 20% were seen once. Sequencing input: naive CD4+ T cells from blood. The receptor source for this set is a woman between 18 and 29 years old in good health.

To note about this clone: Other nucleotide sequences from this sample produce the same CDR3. The CDR3 DNA follows: TGCAGTGCACGACAGGGGTACGAGCAGTACTTC. The encoded protein is CSARQGYEQYF. This chain joins TRBV20-1 and TRBJ2-7; 8 positions match TRBD1. This CDR3 has 11 residues. V gave up 6 bases and J gave up 4 bases; unmatched junction bases: 2. From germline, CDR1 is DFQATT and CDR2 SNEGSKA (reference sequence).

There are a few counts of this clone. The CDR3 sequence is CASSSYSGSGGYTF. The CDR3 DNA reads as TGTGCCAGCAGCTCGTACTCCGGATCAGGGGGCTACACCTTC. The V call is TRBV7-9, the J call TRBJ1-2; D is perhaps TRBD1 (5 bases). The CDR3 runs to 14 residues. V lost 4 bases, J lost 8 bases, and 17 bases lay in between. The germline gives CDR1 SEHNR, CDR2 FQNEAQ (reference sequence).

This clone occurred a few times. The CDR3 spells CASSYASGTGSDTQYF. The DNA for the CDR3 is TGTGCCAGCAGCTACGCATCCGGGACAGGATCAGATACGCAGTATTTT. The chain couples TRBV7-9 to TRBJ2-3; the match to TRBD1 covers 8 bases. V was clipped by 4 bases and J by 4 bases; unmatched bases: 10. The germline V gene has CDR1 SEHNR and CDR2 FQNEAQ (reference sequence). The CDR3 covers 16 residues.

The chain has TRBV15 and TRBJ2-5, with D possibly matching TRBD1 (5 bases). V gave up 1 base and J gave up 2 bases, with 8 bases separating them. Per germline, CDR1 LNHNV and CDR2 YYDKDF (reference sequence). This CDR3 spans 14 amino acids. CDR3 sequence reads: CATSRGRAQETQYF. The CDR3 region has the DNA TGTGCCACCAGCAGAGGCAGGGCGCAAGAGACCCAGTACTTC.

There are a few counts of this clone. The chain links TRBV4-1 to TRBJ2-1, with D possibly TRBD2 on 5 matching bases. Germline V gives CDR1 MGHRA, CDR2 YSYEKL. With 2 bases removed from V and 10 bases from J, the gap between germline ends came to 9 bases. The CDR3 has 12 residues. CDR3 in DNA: TGCGCCAGCAGCCAAATGGACTTCGAGCAGTTCTTC. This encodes CASSQMDFEQFF.

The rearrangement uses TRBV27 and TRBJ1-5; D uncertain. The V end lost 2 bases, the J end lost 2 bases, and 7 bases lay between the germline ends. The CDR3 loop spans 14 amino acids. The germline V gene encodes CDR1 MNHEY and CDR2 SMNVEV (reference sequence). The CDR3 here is CASSLKQGNQPQHF. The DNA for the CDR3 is TGTGCCAGCAGTTTAAAGCAGGGCAATCAGCCCCAGCATTTT.

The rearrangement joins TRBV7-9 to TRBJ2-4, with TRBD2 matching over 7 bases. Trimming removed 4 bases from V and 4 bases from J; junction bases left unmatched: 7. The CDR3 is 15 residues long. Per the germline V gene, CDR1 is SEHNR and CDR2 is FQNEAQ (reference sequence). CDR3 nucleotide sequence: TGTGCCAGCAGCTCCGGGGATAGCGGGAAAAACATTCAGTACTTC. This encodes CASSSGDSGKNIQYF.

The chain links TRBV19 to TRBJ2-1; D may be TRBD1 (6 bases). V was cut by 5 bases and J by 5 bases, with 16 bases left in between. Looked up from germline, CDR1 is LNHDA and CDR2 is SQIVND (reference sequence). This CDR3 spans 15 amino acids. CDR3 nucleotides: TGTGCCAGTAGTCTGACAGGACAGAGAAACAATGAGCAGTTCTTC. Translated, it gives CASSLTGQRNNEQFF. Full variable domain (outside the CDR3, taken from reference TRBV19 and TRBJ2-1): DGGITQSPKYLFRKEGQNVTLSCEQNLNHDAMYWYRQDPGQGLRLIYYSQIVNDFQKGDIAEGYSVSREKKESFPLTVTSAQKNPTAFYLCASSLTGQRNNEQFFGPGTRLTVL.

The CDR3 sequence is CASSERTGPQPQHF. Written as DNA, the CDR3 is TGTGCCAGCAGTGAAAGGACAGGGCCTCAGCCCCAGCATTTT. The chain recombines TRBV2 with TRBJ1-5; 8 bases fit TRBD1. With V trimmed by 2 bases and J by 6 bases, 3 bases remained unmatched. Germline V CDR1 and CDR2: SNHLY, FYNNEI. The CDR3 is 14 amino acids.

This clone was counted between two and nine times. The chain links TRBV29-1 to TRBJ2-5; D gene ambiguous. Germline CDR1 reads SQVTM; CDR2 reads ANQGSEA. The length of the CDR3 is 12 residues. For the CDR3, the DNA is TGCAGTACCGCGTCGTACCAAGAGACCCAGTACTTC. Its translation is CSTASYQETQYF.